This TCR beta chain was documented in a study of blood T cell repertoires in COVID-19. Whole-study context: From the United States, Italy and Spain came samples of acute and convalescent COVID-19. T cells, B-cell-depleted T cells, or PBMCs supplied cDNA or gDNA.

Authors' methods: Amplifying reference gene primers gave estimates of nucleated cell counts. Profiled with immunoSEQ multiplex PCR; TCRdb holds only in-frame clones, not every one. From that table come the V and J calls and clone size; the DNA was used to work out D and trimming. The sample carries more than 85,000 clones, roughly 85% recorded once. V lost 7 bases, J lost 3 bases, and 6 bases stayed unmatched. Germline V gene lookup returns CDR1 MNHEY and CDR2 SMNVEV (reference sequence). The CDR3 extends over 15 amino acids. The receptor was derived from a man between 45 and 60 years old with acute or convalescent COVID-19. The chain recombines TRBV27 with TRBJ1-5, with TRBD1 matching over 10 bases. Sequenced material: peripheral blood. The chain's CDR3 is CASNPGTGDNQPQHF. The CDR3 DNA sequence: TGTGCCAGCAATCCAGGGACAGGGGACAATCAGCCCCAGCATTTT.